A selection of T cell receptor beta chains follows, all from one sample in a study of T cell responses to AZD1222 COVID-19 vaccine. TCRdb's copy holds only in-frame clones and misses some; the assay was immunoSEQ multiplex PCR. The sample carries around 180,000 clones, approximately 90% recorded once. The sample in question was peripheral blood, obtained on day 0 of AZD1222 vaccination. The receptors were gathered from an adult in good health. CDR3s include the opening cysteine and the closing phenylalanine or tryptophan. The D gene is left open where the match is weak. Size values are once, few and many counts, or a class for expanded clones, and some rows have none.

J gene	clone size	CDR3 length	V gene	D gene	CDR3 DNA	CDR3 protein
TRBJ2-3	NA	13	TRBV6-5	NA	TGTGCCAGCAGTTATTCGGTTTCTGATACGCAGTATTTT	CASSYSVSDTQYF
TRBJ2-5	NA	18	TRBV18	TRBD2	TGTGCCAGCTCACCTACTAGCGGTCTCGCCCCCGGAGGAGAGACCCAGTACTTC	CASSPTSGLAPGGETQYF
TRBJ2-5	once	16	TRBV6-2/TRBV6-3	TRBD2	TGTGCCAGCAGTTACCCCAGCGGGAGGTCGCAAGAGACCCAGTACTTC	CASSYPSGRSQETQYF
TRBJ2-3	NA	15	TRBV6-5	NA	TGTGCCAGCAGTTACTCGAAGACCAGCACAGATACGCAGTATTTT	CASSYSKTSTDTQYF
TRBJ2-7	NA	16	TRBV5-6	NA	TGTGCCAGCAGCATACTAGACCGGGGACTTTCCTACGAGCAGTACTTC	CASSILDRGLSYEQYF
TRBJ2-1	NA	14	TRBV6-2/TRBV6-3	NA	TGTGCCAGCAGTTACTTTTCTACCAGGAAAGATGGGTTCTTC	CASSYFSTRKDGFF
TRBJ2-6	NA	21	TRBV4-3	NA	TGCGCCAGCAGCCTAAACATTCTGAGACATCTCGGGGCTTCTGGGGCCAACGTCCTGACTTTC	CASSLNILRHLGASGANVLTF
TRBJ1-3	NA	18	TRBV5-1	TRBD1	TGCGCCAGCAGCCCCCGGGCAGGGGGCGAACTCTCTGGAAACACCATATATTTT	CASSPRAGGELSGNTIYF
TRBJ1-4	NA	12	TRBV19	TRBD1	TGTGCCAGTAACAGGGGGGATGAAAAACTGTTTTTT	CASNRGDEKLFF
TRBJ2-6	NA	18	TRBV7-6	TRBD2	TGTGCCAGCAGCTTAATGGGACTAGCGGGAGCTGGGGCCAACGTCCTGACTTTC	CASSLMGLAGAGANVLTF
TRBJ2-5	NA	14	TRBV5-4	NA	TGTGCCAGCAGGGGTGGCGAGGGGAGGGAGACCCAGTACTTC	CASRGGEGRETQYF
TRBJ1-5	NA	18	TRBV10-3	NA	TGTGCCATCAGTGAGGCAAGAACAGGGATAAGTGGCAATCAGCCCCAGCATTTT	CAISEARTGISGNQPQHF
TRBJ2-3	NA	16	TRBV7-8	TRBD1	TGTGCCAGCAGCTTATTCTGGGACAGTAGCACAGATACGCAGTATTTT	CASSLFWDSSTDTQYF
TRBJ1-5	NA	14	TRBV6-5	NA	TGTGCCAGCAGAAAAGGGGATAGCAATCAGCCCCAGCATTTT	CASRKGDSNQPQHF
TRBJ2-7	NA	12	TRBV19	NA	TGTGCCAGTAATAGCAGGGCAGGCGAGCAGTACTTC	CASNSRAGEQYF
TRBJ2-2	NA	15	TRBV5-1	NA	TGCGCCAGCAGCTCGGACCAATCGAACACCGGGGAGCTGTTTTTT	CASSSDQSNTGELFF
TRBJ2-1	NA	13	TRBV24-1	NA	TGTGCCACCAGTGATCCCGATGGCAATGAGCAGTTCTTC	CATSDPDGNEQFF
TRBJ2-1	NA	14	TRBV28	TRBD2	TGTGCCAGTGGACTAGCGGGAGGGACGGGTGAGCAGTTCTTC	CASGLAGGTGEQFF
TRBJ1-2	NA	11	TRBV20-1	TRBD1	TGCAGTGCTGGGGACAGGGGTGGCTACACCTTC	CSAGDRGGYTF
TRBJ1-2	NA	13	TRBV30	TRBD1	TGTGCCTGGAGTGAGACAGGGGGCATACGCTACACCTTC	CAWSETGGIRYTF
TRBJ1-5	NA	13	TRBV2	NA	TGTGCCAGTCGCTTCGGTAGCAATCAGCCCCAGCATTTT	CASRFGSNQPQHF
TRBJ1-2	NA	15	TRBV7-9	TRBD1	TGTGCCAGCAGCCCGGGGGACAGCGGACTAGGCGGCTACACCTTC	CASSPGDSGLGGYTF
TRBJ2-1	NA	14	TRBV5-4	NA	TGTGCCAGCAGCTTGGCTCTAACAAACAATGAGCAGTTCTTC	CASSLALTNNEQFF
TRBJ1-4	NA	16	TRBV4-2	NA	TGTGCCAGCAGCCAATTAATCGGACGGAGTAATGAAAAACTGTTTTTT	CASSQLIGRSNEKLFF